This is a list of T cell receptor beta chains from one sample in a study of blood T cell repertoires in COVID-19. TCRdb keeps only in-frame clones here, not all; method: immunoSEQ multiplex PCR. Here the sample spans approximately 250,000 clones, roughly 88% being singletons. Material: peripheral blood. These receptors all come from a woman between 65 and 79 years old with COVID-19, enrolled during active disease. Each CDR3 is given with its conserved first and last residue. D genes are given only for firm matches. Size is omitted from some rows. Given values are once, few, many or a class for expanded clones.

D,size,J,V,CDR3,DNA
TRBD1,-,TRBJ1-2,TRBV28,CASSLLKGQGFYGYTF,TGTGCCAGCAGTTTGTTAAAGGGACAGGGTTTTTATGGCTACACCTTC
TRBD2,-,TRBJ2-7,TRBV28,CASSLPTPSGSDEQYF,TGTGCCAGCAGTTTGCCCACCCCTAGCGGGAGTGACGAGCAGTACTTC
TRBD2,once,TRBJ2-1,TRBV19,CASSIPGLAGLNEQFF,TGTGCCAGTAGTATACCGGGACTAGCGGGGCTGAATGAGCAGTTCTTC
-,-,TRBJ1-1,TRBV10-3,CAISGPEDSLSAFF,TGTGCCATCAGTGGCCCGGAAGACTCTCTCTCAGCTTTCTTT
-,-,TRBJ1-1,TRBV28,CASSFLQGNTEAFF,TGTGCCAGCAGTTTTCTACAGGGGAACACTGAAGCTTTCTTT
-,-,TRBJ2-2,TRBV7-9,CASSITGTRTGELFF,TGTGCCAGCAGCATTACCGGGACTCGCACCGGGGAGCTGTTTTTT
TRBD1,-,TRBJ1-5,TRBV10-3,CAISVDREGKPQHF,TGTGCCATCAGTGTCGACAGGGAAGGAAAGCCCCAGCATTTT
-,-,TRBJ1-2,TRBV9,CASSVAARVTYGYTF,TGTGCCAGCAGCGTAGCTGCGAGGGTTACCTATGGCTACACCTTC
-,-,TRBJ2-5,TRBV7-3,CASSSTREETQYF,TGTGCCAGCAGCTCTACTAGGGAGGAGACCCAGTACTTC
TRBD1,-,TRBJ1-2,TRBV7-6,CASSLKGTDQGYGYTF,TGTGCCAGCAGCTTAAAGGGGACAGACCAAGGCTATGGCTACACCTTC
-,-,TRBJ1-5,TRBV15,CATSREPRQGLNQPQHF,TGTGCCACCAGCAGAGAGCCTAGGCAGGGGCTGAATCAGCCCCAGCATTTT
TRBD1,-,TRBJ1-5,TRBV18,CASSPEQGNQPQHF,TGTGCCAGCTCACCAGAACAGGGGAATCAGCCCCAGCATTTT
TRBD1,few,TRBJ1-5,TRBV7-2,CASSTTGTGGGGQPQHF,TGTGCCAGCAGCACCACCGGGACAGGGGGGGGAGGTCAGCCCCAGCATTTT
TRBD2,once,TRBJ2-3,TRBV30,CAWSVLAGAPDTQYF,TGTGCCTGGAGTGTCCTAGCGGGAGCTCCAGATACGCAGTATTTT
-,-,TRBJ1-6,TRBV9,CASSVGGWGNNSPLHF,TGTGCCAGCAGCGTAGGGGGCTGGGGCAATAATTCACCCCTCCACTTT
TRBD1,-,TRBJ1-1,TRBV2,CASSGTANTEAFF,TGTGCCAGCAGCGGGACAGCGAACACTGAAGCTTTCTTT
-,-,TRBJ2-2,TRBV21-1,CASSKARGRAPPGELFF,TGTGCCAGCAGCAAAGCGCGCGGGAGGGCTCCCCCCGGGGAGCTGTTTTTT
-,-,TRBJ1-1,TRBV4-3,CASKERVAGNTEAFF,TGCGCCAGCAAAGAGAGGGTCGCTGGGAACACTGAAGCTTTCTTT
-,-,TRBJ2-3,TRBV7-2,CASSFRRRGTDTQYF,TGTGCCAGCAGCTTCCGGAGACGGGGCACAGATACGCAGTATTTT
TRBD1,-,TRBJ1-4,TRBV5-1,CASSPGQGAHEKLFF,TGCGCCAGCAGCCCAGGACAGGGGGCACATGAAAAACTGTTTTTT
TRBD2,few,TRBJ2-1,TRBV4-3,CASSQVLAGTNPYNEQFF,TGCGCCAGCAGCCAAGTACTAGCGGGAACTAACCCCTACAATGAGCAGTTCTTC
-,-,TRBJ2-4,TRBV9,CASSVATFGQQYF,TGTGCCAGCAGCGTAGCTACGTTTGGACAGCAGTACTTC
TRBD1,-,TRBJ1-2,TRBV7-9,CASSSGQGVYGYTF,TGTGCCAGCAGCAGCGGACAGGGGGTCTATGGCTACACCTTC
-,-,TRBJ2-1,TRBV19,CASSKGTPLYNEQFF,TGTGCCAGTAGCAAAGGGACACCTTTATACAATGAGCAGTTCTTC
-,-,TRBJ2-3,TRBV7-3,CASSLQGTDTQYF,TGTGCCAGCAGCTTACAGGGCACAGATACGCAGTATTTT
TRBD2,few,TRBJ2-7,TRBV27,CASSLASSGSRYEQYF,TGTGCCAGCAGTTTAGCGTCTAGCGGGAGTAGGTACGAGCAGTACTTC
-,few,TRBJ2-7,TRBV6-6,CASSTPRRVHEQYF,TGTGCCAGCAGTACACCTCGCCGGGTCCATGAGCAGTACTTC
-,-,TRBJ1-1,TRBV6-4,CASSPEGGPYEAFF,TGTGCCAGCAGCCCCGAGGGGGGGCCATACGAAGCTTTCTTT
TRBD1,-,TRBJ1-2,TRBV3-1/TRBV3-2,CASSQPTDDRAIGYTF,TGTGCCAGCAGCCAACCTACAGATGACAGGGCCATTGGCTACACCTTC
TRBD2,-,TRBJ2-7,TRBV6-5,CASSRAGPRYEQYF,TGTGCCAGCAGTCGAGCGGGACCCCGATACGAGCAGTACTTC
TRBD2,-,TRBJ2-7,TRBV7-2,CASSLFGLADGYEQYF,TGTGCCAGCAGCTTATTTGGACTAGCGGACGGCTACGAGCAGTACTTC
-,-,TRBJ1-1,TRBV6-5,CASSRDTNTEAFF,TGTGCCAGCAGTCGGGACACGAACACTGAAGCTTTCTTT
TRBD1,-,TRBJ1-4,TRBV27,CASSTYRGEQEKLFF,TGTGCCAGCAGTACCTACAGGGGTGAGCAGGAAAAACTGTTTTTT
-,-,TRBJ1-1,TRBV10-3,CAISPPGSTEAFF,TGTGCCATCAGCCCTCCCGGGAGCACTGAAGCTTTCTTT
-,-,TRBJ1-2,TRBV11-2,CASSLGVGAGYTF,TGTGCCAGCAGCTTAGGGGTTGGAGCTGGCTACACCTTC
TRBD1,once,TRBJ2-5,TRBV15,CATSRADRGGETQYF,TGTGCCACCAGCAGAGCCGACAGGGGGGGGGAGACCCAGTACTTC
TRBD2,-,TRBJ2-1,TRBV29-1,CSVDPGGVYNEQFF,TGCAGCGTTGACCCGGGGGGGGTCTACAATGAGCAGTTCTTC
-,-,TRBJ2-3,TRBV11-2,CASSSQDRSSQYF,TGTGCCAGCAGCTCACAAGACCGGAGTTCGCAGTATTTT
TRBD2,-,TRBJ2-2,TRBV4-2,CASSRQRGNTGELFF,TGTGCCAGCAGCCGCCAGCGGGGGAACACCGGGGAGCTGTTTTTT